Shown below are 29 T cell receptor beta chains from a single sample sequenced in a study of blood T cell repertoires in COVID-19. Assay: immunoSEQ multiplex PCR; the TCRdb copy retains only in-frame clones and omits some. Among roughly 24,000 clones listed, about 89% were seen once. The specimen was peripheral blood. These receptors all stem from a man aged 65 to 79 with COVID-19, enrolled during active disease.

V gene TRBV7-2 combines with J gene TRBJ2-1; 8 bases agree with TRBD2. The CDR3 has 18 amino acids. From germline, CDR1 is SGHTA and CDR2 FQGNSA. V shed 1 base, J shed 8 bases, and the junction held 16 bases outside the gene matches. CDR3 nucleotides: TGTGCCAGCAGCTTAGTCGGCAATAGCGGGACCCCATTGGATGAGCAGTTCTTC. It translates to CASSLVGNSGTPLDEQFF. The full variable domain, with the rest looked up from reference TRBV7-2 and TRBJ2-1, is GAGVSQSPSNKVTEKGKDVELRCDPISGHTALYWYRQSLGQGLEFLIYFQGNSAPDKSGLPSDRFSAERTGGSVSTLTIQRTQQEDSAVYLCASSLVGNSGTPLDEQFFGPGTRLTVL.

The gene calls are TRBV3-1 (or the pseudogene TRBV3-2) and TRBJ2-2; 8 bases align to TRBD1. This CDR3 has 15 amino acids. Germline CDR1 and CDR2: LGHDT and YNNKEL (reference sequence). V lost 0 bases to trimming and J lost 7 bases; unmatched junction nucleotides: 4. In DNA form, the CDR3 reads TGTGCCAGCAGCCAAGATCAGGACAGGGTCGGGGAGCTGTTTTTT. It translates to CASSQDQDRVGELFF.

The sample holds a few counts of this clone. In nucleotides, the CDR3 is TGTGCCAGCAGCCAAGTTCAGGGGGCGGTCGGGGAGCTGTTTTTT. Translation gives CASSQVQGAVGELFF. The chain joins TRBV14 to TRBJ2-2; 8 bases are shared with TRBD1. Germline lookup yields CDR1 SGHDN and CDR2 FVKESK. CDR3 size: 15 residues. Unmatched junction bases numbered 5, after V lost 1 base and J lost 7 bases.

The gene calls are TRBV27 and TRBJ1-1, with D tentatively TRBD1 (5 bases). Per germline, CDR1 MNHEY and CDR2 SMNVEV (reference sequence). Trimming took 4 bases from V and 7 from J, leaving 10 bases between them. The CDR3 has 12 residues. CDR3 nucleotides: TGTGCCAGCAGTTCCTCAGGGTATGAAGCTTTCTTT. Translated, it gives CASSSSGYEAFF.

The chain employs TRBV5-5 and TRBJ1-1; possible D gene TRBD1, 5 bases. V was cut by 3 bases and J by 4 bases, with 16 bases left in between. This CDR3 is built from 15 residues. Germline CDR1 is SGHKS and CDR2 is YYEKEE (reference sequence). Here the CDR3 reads CASSSRYRQGTEAFF. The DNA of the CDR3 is TGTGCCAGCAGCTCGCGATACAGGCAAGGCACTGAAGCTTTCTTT.

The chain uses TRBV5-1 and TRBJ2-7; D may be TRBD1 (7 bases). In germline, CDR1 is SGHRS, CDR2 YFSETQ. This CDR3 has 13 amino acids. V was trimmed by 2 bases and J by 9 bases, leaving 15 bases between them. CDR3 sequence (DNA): TGCGCCAGCAGCTTAGGTCAGGGGGGAGCGCAGTACTTC. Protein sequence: CASSLGQGGAQYF.

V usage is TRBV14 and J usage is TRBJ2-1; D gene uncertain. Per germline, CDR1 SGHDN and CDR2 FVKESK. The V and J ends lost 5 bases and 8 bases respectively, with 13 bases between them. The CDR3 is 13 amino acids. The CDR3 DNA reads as TGTGCCAGCAGCGGCCTCTCCCTCCATGAGCAGTTCTTC. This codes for CASSGLSLHEQFF.

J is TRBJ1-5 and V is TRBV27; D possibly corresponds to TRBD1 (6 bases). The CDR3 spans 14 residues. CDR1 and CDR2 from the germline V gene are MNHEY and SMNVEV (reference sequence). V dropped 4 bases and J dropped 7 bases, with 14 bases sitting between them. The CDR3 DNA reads TGTGCCAGCAGTTGGTCAGGGGTTGGACAGCCCCAGCATTTT. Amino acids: CASSWSGVGQPQHF.

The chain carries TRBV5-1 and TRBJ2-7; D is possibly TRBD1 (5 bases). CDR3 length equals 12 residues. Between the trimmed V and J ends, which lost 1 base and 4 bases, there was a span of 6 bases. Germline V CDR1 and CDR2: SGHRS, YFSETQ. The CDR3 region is CASSLTGYEQYF. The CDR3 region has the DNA TGCGCCAGCAGCTTGACAGGATACGAGCAGTACTTC. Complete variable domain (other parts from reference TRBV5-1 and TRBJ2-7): KAGVTQTPRYLIKTRGQQVTLSCSPISGHRSVSWYQQTPGQGLQFLFEYFSETQRNKGNFPGRFSGRQFSNSRSEMNVSTLELGDSALYLCASSLTGYEQYFGPGTRLTVT.

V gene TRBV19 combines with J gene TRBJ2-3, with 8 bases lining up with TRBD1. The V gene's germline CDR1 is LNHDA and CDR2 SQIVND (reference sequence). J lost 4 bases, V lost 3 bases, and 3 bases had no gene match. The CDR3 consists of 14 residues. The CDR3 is CASSMTGVPDTQYF. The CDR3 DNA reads TGTGCCAGTAGTATGACAGGGGTCCCAGATACGCAGTATTTT.

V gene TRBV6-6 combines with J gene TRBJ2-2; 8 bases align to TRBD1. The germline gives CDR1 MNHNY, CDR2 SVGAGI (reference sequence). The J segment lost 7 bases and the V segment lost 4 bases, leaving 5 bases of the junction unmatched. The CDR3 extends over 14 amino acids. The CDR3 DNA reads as TGTGCCAGCAGTTTCGGACAGGGTATCGGGGAGCTGTTTTTT. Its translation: CASSFGQGIGELFF.

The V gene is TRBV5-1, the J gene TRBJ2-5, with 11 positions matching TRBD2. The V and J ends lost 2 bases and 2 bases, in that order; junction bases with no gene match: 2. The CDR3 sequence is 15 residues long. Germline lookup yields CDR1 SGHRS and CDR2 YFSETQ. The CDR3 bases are TGCGCCAGCAGCTTTGGGACTAGCGGACAAGAGACCCAGTACTTC. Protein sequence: CASSFGTSGQETQYF. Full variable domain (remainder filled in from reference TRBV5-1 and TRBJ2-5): KAGVTQTPRYLIKTRGQQVTLSCSPISGHRSVSWYQQTPGQGLQFLFEYFSETQRNKGNFPGRFSGRQFSNSRSEMNVSTLELGDSALYLCASSFGTSGQETQYFGPGTRLLVL.

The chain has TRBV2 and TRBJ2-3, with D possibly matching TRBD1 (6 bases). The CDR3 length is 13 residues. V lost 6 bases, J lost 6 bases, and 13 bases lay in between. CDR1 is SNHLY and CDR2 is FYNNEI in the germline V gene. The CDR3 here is CASRSSGADTQYF. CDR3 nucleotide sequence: TGTGCCAGCAGATCTTCAGGGGCGGATACGCAGTATTTT.

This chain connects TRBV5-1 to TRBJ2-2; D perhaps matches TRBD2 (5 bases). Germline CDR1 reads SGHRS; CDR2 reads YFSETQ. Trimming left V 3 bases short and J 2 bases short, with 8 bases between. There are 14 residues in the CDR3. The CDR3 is CASSWGDNTGELFF. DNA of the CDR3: TGCGCCAGCAGCTGGGGAGACAACACCGGGGAGCTGTTTTTT.

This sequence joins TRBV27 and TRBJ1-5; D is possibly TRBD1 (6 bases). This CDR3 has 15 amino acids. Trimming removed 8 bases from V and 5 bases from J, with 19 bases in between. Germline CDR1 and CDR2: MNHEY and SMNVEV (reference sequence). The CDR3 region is CASREYNRDDQPQHF. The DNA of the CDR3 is TGTGCCAGCCGAGAATATAACAGGGACGATCAGCCCCAGCATTTT.

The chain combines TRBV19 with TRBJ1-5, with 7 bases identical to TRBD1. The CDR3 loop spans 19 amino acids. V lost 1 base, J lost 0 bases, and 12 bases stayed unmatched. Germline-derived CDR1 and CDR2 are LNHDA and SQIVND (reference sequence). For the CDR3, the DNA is TGTGCCAGTAGTATAGGCCGAAGGGGGCCGGAAAGTAGCAATCAGCCCCAGCATTTT. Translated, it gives CASSIGRRGPESSNQPQHF.

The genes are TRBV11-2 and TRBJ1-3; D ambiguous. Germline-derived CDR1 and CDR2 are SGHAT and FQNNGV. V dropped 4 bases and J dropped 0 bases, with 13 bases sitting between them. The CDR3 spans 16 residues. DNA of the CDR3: TGTGCCAGCAGCTCTGACGGGTTTACCTCTGGAAACACCATATATTTT. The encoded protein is CASSSDGFTSGNTIYF.

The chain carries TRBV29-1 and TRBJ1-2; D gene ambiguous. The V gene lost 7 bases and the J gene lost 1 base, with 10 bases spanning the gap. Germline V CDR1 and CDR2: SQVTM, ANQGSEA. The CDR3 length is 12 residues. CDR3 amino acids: CSGKTLNYGYTF. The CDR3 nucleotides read TGCAGCGGGAAGACTCTTAACTATGGCTACACCTTC.

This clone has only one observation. The CDR3 nucleotides read TGTGCCAGCACTCTCGGGGGGACTGAAGCTTTCTTT. It is translated as CASTLGGTEAFF. The chain employs TRBV6-6 and TRBJ1-1, with D possibly matching TRBD1 (5 bases). CDR1 and CDR2 (germline): MNHNY, SVGAGI (reference sequence). CDR3 size: 12 residues. The germline V and J ends were trimmed by 7 bases and 5 bases, with 11 bases remaining between them.

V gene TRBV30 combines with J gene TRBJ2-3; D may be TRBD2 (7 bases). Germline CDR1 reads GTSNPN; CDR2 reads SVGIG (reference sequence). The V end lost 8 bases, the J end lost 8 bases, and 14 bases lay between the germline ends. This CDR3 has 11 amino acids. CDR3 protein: CAVGGGGTQYF. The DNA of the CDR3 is TGTGCCGTGGGAGGGGGGGGTACGCAGTATTTT. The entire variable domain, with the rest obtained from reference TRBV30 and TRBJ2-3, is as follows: SQTIHQWPATLVQPVGSPLSLECTVEGTSNPNLYWYRQAAGRGLQLLFYSVGIGQISSEVPQNLSASRPQDRQFILSSKKLLLSDSGFYLCAVGGGGTQYFGPGTRLTVL.

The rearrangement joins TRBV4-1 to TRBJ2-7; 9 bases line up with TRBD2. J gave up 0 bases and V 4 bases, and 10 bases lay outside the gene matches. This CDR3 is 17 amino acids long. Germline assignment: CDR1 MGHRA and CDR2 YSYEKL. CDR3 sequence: CASSPTFSGSNSYEQYF. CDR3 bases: TGCGCCAGCAGCCCCACATTTAGCGGGAGTAACTCCTACGAGCAGTACTTC.

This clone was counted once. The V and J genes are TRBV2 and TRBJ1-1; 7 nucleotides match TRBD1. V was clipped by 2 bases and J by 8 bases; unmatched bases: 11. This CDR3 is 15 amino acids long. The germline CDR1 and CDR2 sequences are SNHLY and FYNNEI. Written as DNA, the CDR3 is TGTGCCAGCAGTGAATCGGGACAGTCCTCCTACGAAGCTTTCTTT. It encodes CASSESGQSSYEAFF.

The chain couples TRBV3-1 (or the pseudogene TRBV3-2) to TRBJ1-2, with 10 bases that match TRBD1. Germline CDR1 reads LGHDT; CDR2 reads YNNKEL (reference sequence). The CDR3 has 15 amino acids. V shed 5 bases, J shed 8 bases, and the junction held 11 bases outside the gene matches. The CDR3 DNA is TGTGCCAGCAGCGAAGCCGGGACAGGGGCAGAAGGCTACACCTTC. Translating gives CASSEAGTGAEGYTF.

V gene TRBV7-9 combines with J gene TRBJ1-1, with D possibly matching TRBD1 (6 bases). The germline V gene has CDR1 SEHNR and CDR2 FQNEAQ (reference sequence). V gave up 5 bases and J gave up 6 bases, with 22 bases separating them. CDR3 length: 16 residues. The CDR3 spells CASSPTPQGKRAEAFF. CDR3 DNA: TGTGCCAGCAGCCCCACCCCCCAGGGGAAACGCGCTGAAGCTTTCTTT.

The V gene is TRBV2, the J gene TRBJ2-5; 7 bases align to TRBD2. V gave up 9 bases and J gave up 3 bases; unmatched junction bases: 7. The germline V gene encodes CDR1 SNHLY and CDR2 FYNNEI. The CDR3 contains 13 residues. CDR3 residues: CASLKGGEETQYF. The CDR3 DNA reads TGTGCCAGTCTCAAGGGAGGGGAAGAGACCCAGTACTTC.

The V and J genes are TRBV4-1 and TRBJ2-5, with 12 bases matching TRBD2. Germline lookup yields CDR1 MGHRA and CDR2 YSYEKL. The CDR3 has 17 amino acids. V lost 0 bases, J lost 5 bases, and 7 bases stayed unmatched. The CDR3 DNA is TGCGCCAGCAGCCAAGATCCTAGCGGGAGGGCCGTGGAGACCCAGTACTTC. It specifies CASSQDPSGRAVETQYF.

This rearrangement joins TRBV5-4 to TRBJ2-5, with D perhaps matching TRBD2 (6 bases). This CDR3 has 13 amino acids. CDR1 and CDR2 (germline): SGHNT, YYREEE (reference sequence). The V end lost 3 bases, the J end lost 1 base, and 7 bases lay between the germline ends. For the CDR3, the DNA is TGTGCCAGCAGCTGGGGGGTCCAAGAGACCCAGTACTTC. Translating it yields CASSWGVQETQYF. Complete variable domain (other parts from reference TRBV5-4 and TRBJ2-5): ETGVTQSPTHLIKTRGQQVTLRCSSQSGHNTVSWYQQALGQGPQFIFQYYREEENGRGNFPPRFSGLQFPNYSSELNVNALELDDSALYLCASSWGVQETQYFGPGTRLLVL.

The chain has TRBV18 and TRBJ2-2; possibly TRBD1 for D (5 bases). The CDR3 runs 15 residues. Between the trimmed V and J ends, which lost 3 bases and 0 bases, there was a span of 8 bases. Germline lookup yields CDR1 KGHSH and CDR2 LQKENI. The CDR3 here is CASSPGPPNTGELFF. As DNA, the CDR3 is TGTGCCAGCTCACCGGGGCCGCCGAACACCGGGGAGCTGTTTTTT. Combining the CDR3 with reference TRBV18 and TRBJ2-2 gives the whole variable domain NAGVMQNPRHLVRRRGQEARLRCSPMKGHSHVYWYRQLPEEGLKFMVYLQKENIIDESGMPKERFSAEFPKEGPSILRIQQVVRGDSAAYFCASSPGPPNTGELFFGEGSRLTVL.

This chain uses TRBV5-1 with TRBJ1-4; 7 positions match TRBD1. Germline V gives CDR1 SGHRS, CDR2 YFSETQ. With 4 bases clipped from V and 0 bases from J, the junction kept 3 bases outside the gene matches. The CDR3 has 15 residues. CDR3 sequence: CASSKGTATNEKLFF. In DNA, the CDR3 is TGCGCCAGCAGCAAAGGGACAGCAACTAATGAAAAACTGTTTTTT.